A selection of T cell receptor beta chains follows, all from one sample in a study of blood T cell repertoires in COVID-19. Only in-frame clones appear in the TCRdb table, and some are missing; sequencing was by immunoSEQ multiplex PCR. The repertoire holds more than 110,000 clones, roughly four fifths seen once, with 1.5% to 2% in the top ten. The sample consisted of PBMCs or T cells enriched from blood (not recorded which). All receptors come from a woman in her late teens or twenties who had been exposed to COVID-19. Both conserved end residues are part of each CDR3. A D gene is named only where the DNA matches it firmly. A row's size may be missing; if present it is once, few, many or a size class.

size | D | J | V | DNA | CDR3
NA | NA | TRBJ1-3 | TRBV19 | TGTGCCAGTAGTATACGAGAGCGGGGACCCATCACCATATATTTT | CASSIRERGPITIYF
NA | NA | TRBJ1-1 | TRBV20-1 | TGCAGTGCTAGTGAGGGGCAGGGCCGAGAGGCTTTCTTT | CSASEGQGREAFF
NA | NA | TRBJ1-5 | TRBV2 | TGTGCCAGCAGTGGTGGGAGGGGGAATCAGCCCCAGCATTTT | CASSGGRGNQPQHF
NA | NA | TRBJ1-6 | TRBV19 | TGTGCCAGTGGGCGGGGTTCACCCCTCCACTTT | CASGRGSPLHF
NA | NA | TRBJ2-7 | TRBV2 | TGTGCCAGCACCCAGGCCTACGAGCAGTACTTC | CASTQAYEQYF
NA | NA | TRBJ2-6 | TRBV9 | TGTGCCAGCAGCCCCCGAATCGGGGTGAACTCTGGGGCCAACGTCCTGACTTTC | CASSPRIGVNSGANVLTF
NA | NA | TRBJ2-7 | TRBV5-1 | TGCGCCAGCAGCTTGGCCCTGGGGAGATCCTACGAGCAGTACTTC | CASSLALGRSYEQYF
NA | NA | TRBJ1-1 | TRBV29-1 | TGCAGCGTTGTGGGCAGGGTGAACACTGAAGCTTTCTTT | CSVVGRVNTEAFF
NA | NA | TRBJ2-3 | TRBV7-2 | TGTGCCAGCAGCCCCCGGGATTTCACAGATACGCAGTATTTT | CASSPRDFTDTQYF
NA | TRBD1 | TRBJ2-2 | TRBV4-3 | TGCGCCAGCAGCCAAGGACAGGGAGCCGGGGAGCTGTTTTTT | CASSQGQGAGELFF
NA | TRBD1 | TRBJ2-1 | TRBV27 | TGTGCCAGCAGTTTATGGGACAGGGCGGGGAATGAGCAGTTCTTC | CASSLWDRAGNEQFF
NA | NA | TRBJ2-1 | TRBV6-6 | TGTGCCAGCAGTCCCCGGGACAATGAGCAGTTCTTC | CASSPRDNEQFF
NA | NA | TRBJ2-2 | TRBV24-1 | TGTGCCACCAGTGATTCCAAACTAGACGCCGGGGAGCTGTTTTTT | CATSDSKLDAGELFF
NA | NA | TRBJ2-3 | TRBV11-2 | TGTGCCAGCAGCAAGGACAGAGCAGATACGCAGTATTTT | CASSKDRADTQYF
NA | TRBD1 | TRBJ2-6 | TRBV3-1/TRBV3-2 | TGTGCCAGCAGCCCGACAGGGGCCTCTGGGGCCAACGTCCTGACTTTC | CASSPTGASGANVLTF
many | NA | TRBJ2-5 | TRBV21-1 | TGTGCCAGCAGCAAATTCATGGAGACCCAGTACTTC | CASSKFMETQYF
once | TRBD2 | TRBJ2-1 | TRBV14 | TGTGCCAGCAGCCCCCGAGGGACTAGCGAGTACAATGAGCAGTTCTTC | CASSPRGTSEYNEQFF
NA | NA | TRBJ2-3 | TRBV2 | TGTGCCAGCAGTGAAGACGCCGGGACAGATACGCAGTATTTT | CASSEDAGTDTQYF
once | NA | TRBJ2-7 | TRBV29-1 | TGCAGCGTTGAAGGGGGCGGCGGCACCTACGAGCAGTACTTC | CSVEGGGGTYEQYF
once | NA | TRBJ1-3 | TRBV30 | TGTGCCTGGAGGACTCCGGTCTCTGGAAACACCATATATTTT | CAWRTPVSGNTIYF
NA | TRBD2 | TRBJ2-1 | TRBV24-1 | TGTGCCACCAGCAGGACCGGGACTAGCGGATACAATGAGCAGTTCTTC | CATSRTGTSGYNEQFF
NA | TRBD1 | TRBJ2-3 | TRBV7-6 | TGTGCCAGCAGCTTGACAGGGCCGTGGGGCACAGATACGCAGTATTTT | CASSLTGPWGTDTQYF